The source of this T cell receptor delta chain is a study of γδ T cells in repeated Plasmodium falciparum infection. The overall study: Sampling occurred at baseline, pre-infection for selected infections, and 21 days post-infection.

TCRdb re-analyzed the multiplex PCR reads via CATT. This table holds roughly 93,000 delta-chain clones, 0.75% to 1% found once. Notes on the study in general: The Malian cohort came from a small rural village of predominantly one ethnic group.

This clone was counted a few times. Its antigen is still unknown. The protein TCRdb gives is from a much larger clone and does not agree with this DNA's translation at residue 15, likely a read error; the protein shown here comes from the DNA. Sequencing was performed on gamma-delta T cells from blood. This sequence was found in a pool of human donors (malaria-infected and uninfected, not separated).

This CDR3 is CALGDQRLSDCNTDELIF. CDR3 DNA sequence: TGTGCTCTTGGGGACCAAAGACTTTCTGACTGTAACACCGATGAACTCATCTTT. V gene TRDV1 combines with J gene TRDJ1; D is unclear. The J gene, not given by TCRdb, was assigned here from a germline match of the nucleotide sequence. The CDR3 contains 18 residues. Germline V gene sequence: CDR1 TSWWSYY, CDR2 QGS.